This TCR beta chain appears in the sequencing data of a study of T cells in Graves' hyperthyroidism and ophthalmopathy. The source material, RNA transcripts, was used to amplify TCR beta CDR3 regions. Primed by the HTBI set, a first-round RT-PCR was run on the TCR CDR3. In TCRdb, the multiplex PCR reads were re-called with MiXCR into one record per CDR3 protein. Of approximately 400,000 distinct CDR3 sequences in the sample, around 14% were seen once. This clonotype was found many times. Its antigen remains unidentified. Exclusion criteria comprised uncontrolled infection, other autoimmune disease, pregnancy or lactation. Initially, at the first diagnosis of hyperthyroidism and before any ophthalmopathy symptoms, blood was sampled. PBMCs were obtained from 7.5 to 10 ml fresh peripheral blood. The V and J ends lost 1 base and 1 base respectively, with 12 bases between them. The germline V gene has CDR1 SGHTA and CDR2 FQGNSA. The CDR3 is made up of 16 amino acids.

Findings and caveats of the study: Most expanded thyroid clonotypes above 0.001 recurred in blood.

The receptor was derived from a woman between 18 and 29 years old with Graves' hyperthyroidism that later progressed to Graves' ophthalmopathy. The chain has TRBV7-2 and TRBJ2-3; a weak D match, TRBD2 (6 bases). Material: blood. CDR3 loop: CASSLDGGLGTDTQYF. In nucleotides, the CDR3 is TGTGCCAGCAGCTTAGATGGGGGACTCGGCACAGATACGCAGTATTTT.